Each of the 5 T cell receptor beta chains below was sequenced from the same sample in a study of CD8+CD57+ T cells in acquired aplastic anemia. An expansion of CD8+CD57+ cells by flow cytometry had been shown in patients chosen for sequencing. Profiling of TCR beta VDJ combinations and CDR3 sequences used genomic DNA as template. TCRdb re-analysed the reads in MiXCR, keeping a single row per CDR3 protein. Among some 170,000 distinct CDR3 sequences listed, roughly 43% were seen once. Specimen: sorted CD4+, CD8+, or CD8+CD57+ T cells (not recorded which) from PBMCs. The receptors shown here come from a human donor with aplastic anemia.

The V and J genes are TRBV24-1 and TRBJ1-2, with TRBD1 identical over 9 bases. J was trimmed by 5 bases and V by 2 bases; bases with no gene match: 5. Germline lookup yields CDR1 KGHDR and CDR2 SFDVKD. This CDR3 has 15 residues. The chain's CDR3 is CATSDWGGTGYGYTF. The DNA for the CDR3 is TGTGCCACCAGTGATTGGGGCGGGACAGGGTATGGCTACACCTTC.

Only a few counts were recorded for this clonotype. The chain couples TRBV29-1 to TRBJ2-7; D tentatively fits TRBD1 or TRBD2 (5 bases each). The V end was cut by 7 bases, the J end by 5 bases, with 9 bases between. Germline CDR1 reads SQVTM; CDR2 reads ANQGSEA. There are 10 residues in the CDR3. The CDR3 reads CSGGTNEQYF. CDR3 nucleotides: TGCAGCGGGGGGACGAACGAGCAGTACTTC.

The V call is TRBV7-9, the J call TRBJ2-7; no clear D. The germline V gene has CDR1 SEHNR and CDR2 FQNEAQ (reference sequence). The CDR3 has 13 amino acids. V gave up 3 bases and J gave up 0 bases, with 6 bases separating them. The CDR3 nucleotides are TGTGCCAGCAGCTTTGCTAGCTCCTACGAGCAGTACTTC. Translating it yields CASSFASSYEQYF.

The gene calls are TRBV10-3 and TRBJ2-7, with unresolved D. Deletions cut 6 bases from V and 6 bases from J, with 12 bases between. Germline lookup yields CDR1 ENHRY and CDR2 SYGVKD. This CDR3 comprises 12 residues. The CDR3 DNA reads as TGTGCCATCAGCCCAGTCCGTGGCGAGCAGTACTTC. This codes for CAISPVRGEQYF.

In its sample, this clonotype was seen a few times. The J gene is TRBJ2-5, the V gene TRBV6-1; possible D gene TRBD1, 5 bases. The germline V gene has CDR1 MNHNS and CDR2 SASEGT. V was cut by 5 bases and J by 1 base, with 17 bases left in between. CDR3 length: 16 residues. The CDR3 region has the DNA TGTGCCAGCAGTAAAAGGGGCGCTCCCCGCCAAGAGACCCAGTACTTC. It is translated as CASSKRGAPRQETQYF.